These T cell receptor beta chains were read from a single sample in a study of neoadjuvant anti-PD-1 for oral cavity cancer. The table came from immunoSEQ multiplex PCR; TCRdb's copy has only in-frame clones and leaves some out. The repertoire includes about 23,000 clones, 35% to 55% of them detected once, and almost 40% sits in the top ten. Source: tumor tissue, taken after nivolumab (anti-PD-1) treatment. The receptors derive from a person aged 35 to 85 with oral cavity squamous cell carcinoma. Each CDR3 is given with its conserved first and last residue. D genes are given only for firm matches. Some rows mark clone size as missing; the rest say once, few, many or name a class of expanded clone.

>TRBV4-3|TRBJ1-4|NA|few
TGCGCCAGCAGCCAAGATAAGGTACAGCAGAATGAAAAACTGTTTTTT
CASSQDKVQQNEKLFF
>TRBV4-3|TRBJ1-5|NA|few
TGCGCCAGCAGCCAAGATCTCGGAACTAGCAATCAGCCCCAGCATTTT
CASSQDLGTSNQPQHF
>TRBV19|TRBJ1-2|NA|medium-sized
TGTGCCAGTAGTACCCGCCTTCGCGTGAACTATGGCTACACCTTC
CASSTRLRVNYGYTF
>TRBV18|TRBJ2-7|TRBD2|few
TGTGCCAGCTCACCACGGACTAGCGGTTACGAGCAGTACTTC
CASSPRTSGYEQYF
>TRBV11-2|TRBJ2-3|NA|NA
TGTGCCAGCAGCTTAACGGGGGTGGGGACAGATACGCAGTATTTT
CASSLTGVGTDTQYF
>TRBV29-1|TRBJ1-1|NA|NA
TGCAGCGTCTCACACAGGGACACTGAAGCTTTCTTT
CSVSHRDTEAFF
>TRBV27|TRBJ1-1|NA|NA
TGTGCCAGCAGTCTGTCAGGGGCTTGGACTGAAGCTTTCTTT
CASSLSGAWTEAFF
>TRBV6-5|TRBJ2-7|TRBD2|few
TGTGCCAGCAGCTCCGGGACTAGCGCGACCTACGAGCAGTACTTC
CASSSGTSATYEQYF
>TRBV11-2|TRBJ2-1|TRBD1|NA
TGTGCCAGCAGCCCCCGTCGGGGGACAGGGGTCAATGAGCAGTTCTTC
CASSPRRGTGVNEQFF
>TRBV5-1|TRBJ1-6|NA|few
TGCGCCAGCAGCTTGGCCGGCTTCGCTAGCTCCTATAATTCACCCCTCCACTTT
CASSLAGFASSYNSPLHF
>TRBV19|TRBJ1-1|NA|NA
TGTGCCAGTAGTATTTCCCTGGAAGCTTTCTTT
CASSISLEAFF
>TRBV7-9|TRBJ2-7|NA|NA
TGCGCCAGCAGCTTGTCCAGCTCCTACGAGCAGTACTTC
CASSLSSSYEQYF
>TRBV10-3|TRBJ2-3|TRBD1|once
TGTGCCACCGGGACAGCCACAGATACGCAGTATTTT
CATGTATDTQYF
>TRBV6-1|TRBJ2-5|TRBD1|few
TGTGCCAGCAGTCCGGGACAGGGGAACCAAGAGACCCAGTACTTC
CASSPGQGNQETQYF
>TRBV5-1|TRBJ1-1|TRBD1|NA
TGCGCCAGCAGCGGACCAGGGGGGACTGAAGCTTTCTTT
CASSGPGGTEAFF
>TRBV15|TRBJ2-1|TRBD2|NA
TGTGCCACCAGCAGACCGGGACTAGCGGGGGGGTCCTACAATGAGCAGTTCTTC
CATSRPGLAGGSYNEQFF
>TRBV5-1|TRBJ1-3|TRBD1|many
TGCGCCAGCAGTTATACAGGGGGTGACGGAAACACCATATATTTT
CASSYTGGDGNTIYF
>TRBV4-2|TRBJ2-3|TRBD2|NA
TGTGCCAGCAGCCAAGATGGGACTAGCGGGGGGGCCCTTAAGTATTTT
CASSQDGTSGGALKYF
>TRBV18|TRBJ1-2|TRBD1|few
TGTGCCAGCTCACCACGGAATACAAATACAGGGGTCTACGGCTACACCTTC
CASSPRNTNTGVYGYTF
>TRBV5-4|TRBJ2-5|NA|few
TGTGCCAGCAGCTTGGAAGAGACCCAGTACTTC
CASSLEETQYF
>TRBV5-4|TRBJ1-6|NA|NA
TGTGCCAGCAGCATAGACAGGACGAATTCACCCCTCCACTTT
CASSIDRTNSPLHF
>TRBV6-6|TRBJ2-7|NA|NA
TGTGCCAGCAGCCCGCGGGCCGAGCAGTACTTC
CASSPRAEQYF
>TRBV4-3|TRBJ2-6|NA|once
TGCGCCAGCAGCCAAGAAATGATCGGAGGGGGCGGCTCTGGGGCCAACGTCCTGACTTTC
CASSQEMIGGGGSGANVLTF
>TRBV15|TRBJ2-5|NA|NA
TGTGCCACCCGCCCGGGACTCAGTGGAGAGACCCAGTACTTC
CATRPGLSGETQYF
>TRBV7-2|TRBJ2-3|NA|many
TGTGCCAGCAGCTTTCACGGCGCTAGCACAGATACGCAGTATTTT
CASSFHGASTDTQYF
>TRBV19|TRBJ1-2|NA|NA
TGTGCCAGTAGTATCGGCAATTTGAACTATGGCTACACCTTC
CASSIGNLNYGYTF
>TRBV15|TRBJ2-4|NA|NA
TGTGCCACCAGCACGTGGGACGGGCCATTCATTCAGTACTTC
CATSTWDGPFIQYF
>TRBV29-1|TRBJ2-2|NA|NA
TGCAGCGTTGAAGCCGGGGGGAACACCGGGGAGCTGTTTTTT
CSVEAGGNTGELFF
>TRBV29-1|TRBJ2-5|TRBD2|many
TGCAGCGTCGGCGGGGGGGTCGAGACCCAGTACTTC
CSVGGGVETQYF
>TRBV7-2|TRBJ1-5|TRBD1|NA
TGTGCCAGCAGCTTAGCGACAGGGAGCAATCAGCCCCAGCATTTT
CASSLATGSNQPQHF
>TRBV9|TRBJ2-7|NA|NA
TGTGCCAGCAGCGTATCGGTCGGGTCTGGCGACGAGCAGTACTTC
CASSVSVGSGDEQYF
>TRBV14|TRBJ1-4|NA|few
TGTGCCAGCAGCCAAGATCGGTGGGGGGATGAAGAAAAACTGTTTTTT
CASSQDRWGDEEKLFF
>TRBV30|TRBJ1-2|NA|NA
TGTGCCTGGAGGCTAAGAGGCGGGGGTTTAAACTATGGCTACACCTTC
CAWRLRGGGLNYGYTF
>TRBV30|TRBJ1-5|TRBD1|NA
TGTGCCTCCCCGACAGGGGGCGTAGATGGCAATCAGCCCCAGCATTTT
CASPTGGVDGNQPQHF
>TRBV6-9|TRBJ1-3|NA|NA
TGTGCCAGCAGTTCCCAAGGGAGGGGGTACTCTGGAAACACCATATATTTT
CASSSQGRGYSGNTIYF
>TRBV19|TRBJ2-2|NA|few
TGTGCCAGTAGTTTTAGACAGGAGGACACCGGGGAGCTGTTTTTT
CASSFRQEDTGELFF
>TRBV6-6|TRBJ1-1|NA|NA
TGTGCCAGCAGTTACACAGGACCCACTGAAGCTTTCTTT
CASSYTGPTEAFF
>TRBV4-3|TRBJ2-5|TRBD2|NA
TGCGCCAGCAGCCAAAATAGCGGGGGAGGTGAGACCCAGTACTTC
CASSQNSGGGETQYF
>TRBV5-1|TRBJ2-2|TRBD1|NA
TGCGCCAGCAGCTTGACGGGACAGGGGAGGTCCGGGGAGCTGTTTTTT
CASSLTGQGRSGELFF
>TRBV6-6|TRBJ1-2|NA|NA
TGTGCCAGCAGGACGACACAGGGTAACTATGGCTACACCTTC
CASRTTQGNYGYTF
>TRBV11-2|TRBJ2-3|NA|NA
TGTGCCAGCAGCTCCGCTTGGGGGGACACGCAGTATTTT
CASSSAWGDTQYF
>TRBV7-2|TRBJ1-5|NA|NA
TGTGCCAGCAGCTTAGGTGTGGGGCTTAGACAGCCCCAGCATTTT
CASSLGVGLRQPQHF
>TRBV6-1|TRBJ1-6|NA|few
TGTGCCAGCAAGTTGGCAGGGAATAATTCACCCCTCCACTTT
CASKLAGNNSPLHF
>TRBV7-3|TRBJ2-3|TRBD2|few
TGTGCCAGCAGCCGCGCACTAGCGGGGGGGTCAGATACGCAGTATTTT
CASSRALAGGSDTQYF